The TCR beta chain under discussion was sequenced for a study of shared clonotypes between healthy human individuals. General observations from the study: Larger estimated richness was generally seen in naive subsets than in memory subsets.

Measured with immunoSEQ multiplex PCR; TCRdb has only the in-frame clones, and not every one. The data hold roughly 1,000,000 clones, with 78% observed a single time. As for this clone: Its antigen is unknown.

Source material: memory CD4+ T cells from PBMCs. Subset of the sample: CD45RA-negative fraction. The sequence derives from a man between 18 and 29 years old in good health. Some clones in this sample may be carry-over from other donors' samples.

CDR3 loop: CTQRPSGSGWELFF. CDR3 nucleotides: TGCACCCAAAGACCCAGCGGGAGTGGCTGGGAGCTGTTTTTT. The rearrangement links TRBV1 to TRBJ2-2; TRBD2 is the table's D call and was not checked against the DNA. TRBV1 is reported as a pseudogene. The CDR3 loop spans 14 amino acids.